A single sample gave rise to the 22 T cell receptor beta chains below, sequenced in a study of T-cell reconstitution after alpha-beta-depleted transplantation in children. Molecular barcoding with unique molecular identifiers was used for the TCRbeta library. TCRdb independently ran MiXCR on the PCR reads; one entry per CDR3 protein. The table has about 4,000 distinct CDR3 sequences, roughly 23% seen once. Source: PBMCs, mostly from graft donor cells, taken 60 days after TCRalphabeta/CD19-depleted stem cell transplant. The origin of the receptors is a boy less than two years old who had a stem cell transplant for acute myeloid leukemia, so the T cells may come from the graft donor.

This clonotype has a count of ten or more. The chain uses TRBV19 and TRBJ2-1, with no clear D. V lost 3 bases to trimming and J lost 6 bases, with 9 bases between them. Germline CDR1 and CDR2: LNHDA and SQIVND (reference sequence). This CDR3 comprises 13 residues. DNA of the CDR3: TGTGCCAGTAGTATGGGAAAGGCCAATGAGCAGTTCTTC. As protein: CASSMGKANEQFF.

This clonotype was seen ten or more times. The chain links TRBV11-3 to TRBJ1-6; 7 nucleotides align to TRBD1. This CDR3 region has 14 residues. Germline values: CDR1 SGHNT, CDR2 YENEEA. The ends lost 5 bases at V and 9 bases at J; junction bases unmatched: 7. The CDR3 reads CASSTRQGSSPLHF. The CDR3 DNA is TGTGCCAGCAGCACCCGACAGGGTAGTTCACCCCTCCACTTT.

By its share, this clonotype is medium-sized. CDR3 nucleotide sequence: TGCGCCAGCAGCCCGCGGACACTAAAACAAGAGACCCAGTACTTC. The encoded protein is CASSPRTLKQETQYF. This rearrangement joins TRBV5-1 to TRBJ2-5; D might be TRBD1 (5 bases). CDR3 length equals 15 residues. Germline CDR1 SGHRS, CDR2 YFSETQ. Between the trimmed V and J ends, which lost 4 bases and 2 bases, there was a span of 15 bases.

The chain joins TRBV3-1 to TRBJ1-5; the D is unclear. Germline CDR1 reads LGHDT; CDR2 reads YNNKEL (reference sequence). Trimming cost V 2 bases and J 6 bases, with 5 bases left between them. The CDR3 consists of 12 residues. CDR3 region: CASSQLGQPQHF. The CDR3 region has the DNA TGTGCCAGCAGCCAATTGGGTCAGCCCCAGCATTTT.

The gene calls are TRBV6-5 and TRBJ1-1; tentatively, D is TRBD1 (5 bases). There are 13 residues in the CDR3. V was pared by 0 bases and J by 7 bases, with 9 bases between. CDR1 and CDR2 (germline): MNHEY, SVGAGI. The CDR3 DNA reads TGTGCCAGCAGTTACTCGGGGCCAGATGAAGCTTTCTTT. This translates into CASSYSGPDEAFF.

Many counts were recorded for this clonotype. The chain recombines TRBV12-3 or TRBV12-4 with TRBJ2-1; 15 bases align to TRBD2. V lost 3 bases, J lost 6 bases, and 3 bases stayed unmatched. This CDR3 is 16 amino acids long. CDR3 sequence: CASSLLGLAGGNEQFF. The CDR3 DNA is TGTGCCAGCAGTTTGCTGGGACTAGCGGGGGGCAATGAGCAGTTCTTC.

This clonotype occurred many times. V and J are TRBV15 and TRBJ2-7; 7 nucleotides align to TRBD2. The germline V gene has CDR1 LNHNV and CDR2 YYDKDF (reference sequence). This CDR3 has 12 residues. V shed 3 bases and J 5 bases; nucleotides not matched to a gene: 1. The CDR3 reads CATSRGRDEQYF. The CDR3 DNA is TGTGCCACCAGCAGGGGGAGGGACGAGCAGTACTTC. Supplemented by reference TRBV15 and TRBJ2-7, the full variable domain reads DAMVIQNPRYQVTQFGKPVTLSCSQTLNHNVMYWYQQKSSQAPKLLFHYYDKDFNNEADTPDNFQSRRPNTSFCFLDIRSPGLGDTAMYLCATSRGRDEQYFGPGTRLTVT.

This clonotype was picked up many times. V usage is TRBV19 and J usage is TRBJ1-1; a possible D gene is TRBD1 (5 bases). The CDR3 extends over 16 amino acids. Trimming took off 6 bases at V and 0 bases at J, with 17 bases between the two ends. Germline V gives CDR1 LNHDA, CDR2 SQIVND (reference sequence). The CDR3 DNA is TGTGCCAGTAGGAAAGACAGTAGACACTTGAACACTGAAGCTTTCTTT. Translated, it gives CASRKDSRHLNTEAFF.

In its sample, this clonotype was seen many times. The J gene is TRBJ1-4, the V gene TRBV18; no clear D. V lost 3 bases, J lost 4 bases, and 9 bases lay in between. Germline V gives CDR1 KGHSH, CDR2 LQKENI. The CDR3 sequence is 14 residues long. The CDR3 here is CASSPRRDNEKLFF. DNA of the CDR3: TGTGCCAGCTCACCTCGACGGGATAATGAAAAACTGTTTTTT.

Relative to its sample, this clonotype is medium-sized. The CDR3 here is CASSPGTGPYNEQFF. In DNA form, the CDR3 reads TGTGCCAGCAGCCCCGGGACAGGTCCCTACAATGAGCAGTTCTTC. The chain links TRBV11-2 to TRBJ2-1, with 8 nucleotides matching TRBD1. J gave up 2 bases and V 5 bases, and 5 bases lay outside the gene matches. Germline V gene lookup returns CDR1 SGHAT and CDR2 FQNNGV. This CDR3 region has 15 residues.

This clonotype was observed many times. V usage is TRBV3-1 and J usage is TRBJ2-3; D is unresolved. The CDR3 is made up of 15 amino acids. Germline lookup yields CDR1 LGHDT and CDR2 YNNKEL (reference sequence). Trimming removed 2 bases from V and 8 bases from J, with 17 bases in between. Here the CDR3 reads CASSQSFGSLGTQYF. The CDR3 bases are TGTGCCAGCAGCCAAAGCTTCGGTTCTCTGGGTACGCAGTATTTT.

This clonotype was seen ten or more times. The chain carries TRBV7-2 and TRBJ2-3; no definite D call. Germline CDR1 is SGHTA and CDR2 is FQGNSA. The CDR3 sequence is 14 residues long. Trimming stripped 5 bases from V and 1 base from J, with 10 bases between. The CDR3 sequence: CASSPRQRTDTQYF. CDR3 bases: TGTGCCAGCAGCCCGCGACAACGCACAGATACGCAGTATTTT.

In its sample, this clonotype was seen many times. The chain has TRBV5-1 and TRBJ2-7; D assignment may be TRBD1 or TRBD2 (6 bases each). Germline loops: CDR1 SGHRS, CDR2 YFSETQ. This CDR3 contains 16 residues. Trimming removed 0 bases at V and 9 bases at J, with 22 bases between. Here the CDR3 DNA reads TGCGCCAGCAGCTTGGAGGGTCCCCACGGCGAGGGGGGGCAGTACGTC. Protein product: CASSLEGPHGEGGQYV.

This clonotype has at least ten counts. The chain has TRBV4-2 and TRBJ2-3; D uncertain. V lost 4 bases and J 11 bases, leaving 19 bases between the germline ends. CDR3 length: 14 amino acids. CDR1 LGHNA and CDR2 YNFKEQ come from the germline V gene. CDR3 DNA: TGTGCCAGCAGCCCCGGGCTCGCGGATTCTGAGCAGTATTTT. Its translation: CASSPGLADSEQYF.

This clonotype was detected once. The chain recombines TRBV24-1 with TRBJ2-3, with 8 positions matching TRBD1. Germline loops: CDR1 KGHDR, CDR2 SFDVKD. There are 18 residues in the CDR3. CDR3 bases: TGTGCGGCCATTGATTTGGAGGGACAGGAGGTTGACCAAGATACGCAGTATTTT. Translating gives CAAIDLEGQEVDQDTQYF.

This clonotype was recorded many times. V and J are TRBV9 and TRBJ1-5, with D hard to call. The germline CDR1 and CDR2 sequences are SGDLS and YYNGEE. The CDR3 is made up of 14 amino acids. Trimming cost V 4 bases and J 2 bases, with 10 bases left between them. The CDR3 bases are TGTGCCAGCAGCCCCGGACTTGGCAATCAGCCCCAGCATTTT. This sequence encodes CASSPGLGNQPQHF.

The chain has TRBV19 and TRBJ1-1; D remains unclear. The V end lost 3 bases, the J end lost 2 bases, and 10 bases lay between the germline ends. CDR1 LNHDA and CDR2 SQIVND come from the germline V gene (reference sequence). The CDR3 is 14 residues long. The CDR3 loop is CASSMWEPNTEAFF. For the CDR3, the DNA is TGTGCCAGTAGTATGTGGGAACCTAACACTGAAGCTTTCTTT.

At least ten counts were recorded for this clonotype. CDR3 in amino acids: CASSFDKGQATYNEQFF. The CDR3, as DNA: TGTGCCAGCAGCTTCGACAAGGGGCAGGCCACCTACAATGAGCAGTTCTTC. The rearrangement joins TRBV7-9 to TRBJ2-1; D might be TRBD1 (5 bases). CDR1 is SEHNR and CDR2 is FQNEAQ in the germline V gene (reference sequence). CDR3 length equals 17 residues. Trimming took off 3 bases at V and 2 bases at J, with 17 bases between the two ends.

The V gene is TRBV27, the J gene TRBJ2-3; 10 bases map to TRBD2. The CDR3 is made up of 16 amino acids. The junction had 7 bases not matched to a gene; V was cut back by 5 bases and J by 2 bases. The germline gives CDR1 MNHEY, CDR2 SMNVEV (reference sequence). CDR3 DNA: TGTGCCAGCAGTAAGGCTAGCGGGAGCTACACAGATACGCAGTATTTT. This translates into CASSKASGSYTDTQYF.

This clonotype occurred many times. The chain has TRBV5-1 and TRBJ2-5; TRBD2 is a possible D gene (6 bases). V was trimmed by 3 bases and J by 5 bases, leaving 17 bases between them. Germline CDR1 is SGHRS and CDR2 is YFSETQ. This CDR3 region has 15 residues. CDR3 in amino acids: CASSSVGGAGETQYF. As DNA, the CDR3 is TGCGCCAGCAGCTCTGTTGGCGGGGCCGGGGAGACCCAGTACTTC.

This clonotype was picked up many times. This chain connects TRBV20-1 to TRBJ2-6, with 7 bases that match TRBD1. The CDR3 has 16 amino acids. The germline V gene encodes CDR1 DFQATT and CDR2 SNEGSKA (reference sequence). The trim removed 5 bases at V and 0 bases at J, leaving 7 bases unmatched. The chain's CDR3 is CSARTGTISGANVLTF. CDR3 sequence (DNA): TGCAGTGCTCGGACAGGCACTATCTCTGGGGCCAACGTCCTGACTTTC.

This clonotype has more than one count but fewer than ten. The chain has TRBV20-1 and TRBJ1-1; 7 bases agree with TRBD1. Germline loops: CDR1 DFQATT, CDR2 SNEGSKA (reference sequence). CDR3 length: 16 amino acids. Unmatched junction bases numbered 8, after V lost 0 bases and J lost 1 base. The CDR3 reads CSARDYRGRTNTEAFF. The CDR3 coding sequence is TGCAGTGCTAGAGATTACAGGGGAAGGACGAACACTGAAGCTTTCTTT.